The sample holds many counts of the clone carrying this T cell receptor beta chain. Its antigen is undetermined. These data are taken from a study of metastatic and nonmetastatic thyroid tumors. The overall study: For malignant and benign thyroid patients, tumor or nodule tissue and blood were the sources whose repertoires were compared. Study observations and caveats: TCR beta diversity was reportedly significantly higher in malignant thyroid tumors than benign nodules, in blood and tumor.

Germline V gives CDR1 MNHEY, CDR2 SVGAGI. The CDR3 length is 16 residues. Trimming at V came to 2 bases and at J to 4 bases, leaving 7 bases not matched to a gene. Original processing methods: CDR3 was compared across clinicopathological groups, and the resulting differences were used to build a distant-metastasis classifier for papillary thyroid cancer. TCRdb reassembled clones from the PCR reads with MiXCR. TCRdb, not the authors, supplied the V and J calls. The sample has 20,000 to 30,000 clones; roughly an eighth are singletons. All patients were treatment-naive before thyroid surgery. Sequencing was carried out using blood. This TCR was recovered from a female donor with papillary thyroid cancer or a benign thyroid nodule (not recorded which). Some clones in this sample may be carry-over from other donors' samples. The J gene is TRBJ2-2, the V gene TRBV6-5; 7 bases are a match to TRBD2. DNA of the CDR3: TGTGCCAGCAGTTACGCACTAGCGTTGCGCACCGGGGAGCTGTTTTTT. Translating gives CASSYALALRTGELFF.